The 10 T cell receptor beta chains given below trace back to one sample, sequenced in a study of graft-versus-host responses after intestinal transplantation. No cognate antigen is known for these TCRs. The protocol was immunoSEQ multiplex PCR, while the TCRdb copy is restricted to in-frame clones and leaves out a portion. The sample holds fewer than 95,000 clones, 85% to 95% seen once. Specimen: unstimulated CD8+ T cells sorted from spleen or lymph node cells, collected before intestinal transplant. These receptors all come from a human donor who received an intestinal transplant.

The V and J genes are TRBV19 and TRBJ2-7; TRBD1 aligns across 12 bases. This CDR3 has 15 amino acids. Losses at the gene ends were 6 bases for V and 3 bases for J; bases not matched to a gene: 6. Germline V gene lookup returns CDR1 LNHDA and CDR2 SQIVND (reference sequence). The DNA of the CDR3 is TGTGCCAGTAGCTCCGGGACAGGGGGCTTCTACGAGCAGTACTTC. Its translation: CASSSGTGGFYEQYF.

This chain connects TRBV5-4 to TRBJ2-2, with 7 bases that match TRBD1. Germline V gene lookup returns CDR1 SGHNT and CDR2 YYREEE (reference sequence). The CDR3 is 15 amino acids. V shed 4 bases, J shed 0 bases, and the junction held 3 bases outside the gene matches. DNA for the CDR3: TGTGCCAGCAGCCCGGGACAGCCGAACACCGGGGAGCTGTTTTTT. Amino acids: CASSPGQPNTGELFF.

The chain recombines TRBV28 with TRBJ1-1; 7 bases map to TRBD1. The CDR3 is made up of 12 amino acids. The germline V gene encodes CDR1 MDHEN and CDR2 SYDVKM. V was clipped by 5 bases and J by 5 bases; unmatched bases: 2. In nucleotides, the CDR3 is TGTGCCAGCAGTCTGACAGGGACTGAAGCTTTCTTT. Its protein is CASSLTGTEAFF.

The CDR3 nucleotides read TGTGCCAGCAGCGGTACGGAGGGCATTCAGTACTTC. Translated: CASSGTEGIQYF. This chain uses TRBV7-8 with TRBJ2-4, with D maybe TRBD2 (6 bases). There are 12 residues in the CDR3. From germline, CDR1 is SGHVS and CDR2 FQNEAQ. Trimming took 5 bases from V and 9 from J, leaving 11 bases between them.

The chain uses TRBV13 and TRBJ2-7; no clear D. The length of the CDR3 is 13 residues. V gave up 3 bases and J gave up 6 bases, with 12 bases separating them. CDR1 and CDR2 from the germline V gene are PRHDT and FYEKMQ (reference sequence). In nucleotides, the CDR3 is TGTGCCAGCAGCTTGCAACCTGCGGTCGAGCAGTACTTC. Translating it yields CASSLQPAVEQYF.

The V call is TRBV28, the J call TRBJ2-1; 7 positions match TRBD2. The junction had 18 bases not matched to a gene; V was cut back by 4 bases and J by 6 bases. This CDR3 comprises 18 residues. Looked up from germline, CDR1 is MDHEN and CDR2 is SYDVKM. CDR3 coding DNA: TGTGCCAGCAGTTCGAAACAATTTCAGGCTAGCGGTAGCAATGAGCAGTTCTTC. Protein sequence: CASSSKQFQASGSNEQFF.

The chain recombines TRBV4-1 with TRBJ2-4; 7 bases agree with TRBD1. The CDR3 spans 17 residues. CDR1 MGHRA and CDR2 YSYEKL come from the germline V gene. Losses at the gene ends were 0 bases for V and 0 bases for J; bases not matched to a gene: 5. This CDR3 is CASSQETGTLAKNIQYF. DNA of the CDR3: TGCGCCAGCAGCCAAGAGACAGGGACATTAGCCAAAAACATTCAGTACTTC.

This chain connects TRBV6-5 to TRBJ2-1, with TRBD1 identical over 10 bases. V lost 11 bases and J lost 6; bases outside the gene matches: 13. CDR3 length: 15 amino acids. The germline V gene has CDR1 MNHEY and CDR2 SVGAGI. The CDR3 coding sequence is TGTGCCGCCAGCCCGGGACAGGGGCCCCTCAATGAGCAGTTCTTC. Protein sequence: CAASPGQGPLNEQFF.

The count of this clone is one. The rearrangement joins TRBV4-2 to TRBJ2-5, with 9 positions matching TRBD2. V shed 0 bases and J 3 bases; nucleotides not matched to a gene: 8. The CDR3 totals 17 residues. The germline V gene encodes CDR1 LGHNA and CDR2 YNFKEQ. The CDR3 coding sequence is TGTGCCAGCAGCCAAGATCGGAGGGTAGCGGGGGAAGAGACCCAGTACTTC. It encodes CASSQDRRVAGEETQYF.

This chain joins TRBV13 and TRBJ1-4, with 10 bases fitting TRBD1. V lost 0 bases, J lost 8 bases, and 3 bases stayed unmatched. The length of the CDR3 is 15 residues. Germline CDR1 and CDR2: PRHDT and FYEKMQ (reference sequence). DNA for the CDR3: TGTGCCAGCAGCTTAGGCGGGACAGGGGAAGAAAAACTGTTTTTT. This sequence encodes CASSLGGTGEEKLFF.